Below, 30 T cell receptor beta chains from the same sample are listed, as sequenced in a study of PD-L1 blockade in urothelial cancer. TCRdb's table, derived via immunoSEQ multiplex PCR, lists solely in-frame clones and lacks some. Of some 29,000 clones in the sample, around 87% were seen once. Specimen: PBMCs, collected around atezolizumab (anti-PD-L1) treatment. The receptors were sampled from a man aged 50 to 60 with urothelial cancer.

The J gene is TRBJ2-7, the V gene TRBV9; 10 positions agree with TRBD1. Germline values: CDR1 SGDLS, CDR2 YYNGEE. The V segment lost 3 bases and the J segment 2 bases; nucleotides outside the gene matches: 14. The CDR3 is made up of 18 amino acids. In DNA, the CDR3 is TGTGCCAGCAGCGCGAGACCGGGACAGGGGATCGGGGCCTACGAGCAGTACTTC. Protein: CASSARPGQGIGAYEQYF.

This clone appeared once. This chain connects TRBV6-5 to TRBJ1-1, with 8 nucleotides matching TRBD1. The V segment lost 6 bases and the J segment 7 bases; nucleotides outside the gene matches: 7. Germline loops: CDR1 MNHEY, CDR2 SVGAGI. The CDR3 spans 13 residues. The CDR3 coding sequence is TGTGCCAGCAGGCCCAGGGGGCGTGGTGAAGCTTTCTTT. Protein: CASRPRGRGEAFF.

The V and J genes are TRBV7-9 and TRBJ2-1; 9 bases agree with TRBD1. From germline, CDR1 is SEHNR and CDR2 FQNEAQ (reference sequence). V shed 6 bases, J shed 4 bases, and the junction held 10 bases outside the gene matches. The CDR3 is 16 residues long. The chain's CDR3 is CASRVTGTGTYNEQFF. As DNA, the CDR3 is TGTGCCAGCAGGGTAACCGGGACAGGGACATACAATGAGCAGTTCTTC.

The rearrangement links TRBV11-1 to TRBJ2-5, with D perhaps TRBD1 (5 bases). The CDR3 totals 11 residues. Trimming took 1 base from V and 9 from J, leaving 6 bases between them. Germline V gene sequence: CDR1 SGHAT, CDR2 FQDESV (reference sequence). The DNA for the CDR3 is TGTGCCAGCAGCTTAGACAGGTCCCAGTACTTC. Its translation: CASSLDRSQYF.

J is TRBJ1-4 and V is TRBV11-1; 10 nucleotides line up with TRBD1. With V trimmed by 5 bases and J by 5 bases, 5 bases remained unmatched. This CDR3 is 15 amino acids long. Germline V gives CDR1 SGHAT, CDR2 FQDESV (reference sequence). The CDR3 protein is CASSRRTGGNEKLFF. For the CDR3, the DNA is TGTGCCAGCAGCCGCCGGACAGGGGGGAATGAAAAACTGTTTTTT.

V usage is TRBV28 and J usage is TRBJ2-1, with a weak D call TRBD1 (6 bases). The V end lost 2 bases, the J end lost 0 bases, and 14 bases lay between the germline ends. CDR1 is MDHEN, CDR2 SYDVKM, per germline. CDR3 size: 17 residues. The CDR3: CASSLVLTGLSYNEQFF. In DNA form, the CDR3 reads TGTGCCAGCAGTTTAGTCCTCACAGGGCTCTCCTACAATGAGCAGTTCTTC.

The CDR3 loop is CASSPGQGARTGELFF. CDR3 bases: TGTGCCAGCAGCCCAGGACAGGGGGCGAGGACCGGGGAGCTGTTTTTT. V is TRBV5-4 and J is TRBJ2-2; 11 bases are shared with TRBD1. The CDR3 spans 16 residues. Germline CDR1 and CDR2: SGHNT and YYREEE (reference sequence). V was pared by 4 bases and J by 5 bases, with 7 bases of the junction left unmatched.

The V call is TRBV11-2, the J call TRBJ2-3; 8 positions agree with TRBD2. Germline values: CDR1 SGHAT, CDR2 FQNNGV. J lost 7 bases, V lost 1 base, and 16 bases had no gene match. The CDR3 extends over 18 amino acids. The CDR3 spells CASSLGGRGLGLFHTQYF. CDR3 sequence (DNA): TGTGCCAGCAGCTTAGGGGGGCGGGGACTAGGACTCTTCCATACGCAGTATTTT.

V and J are TRBV6-1 and TRBJ2-7; 11 nucleotides line up with TRBD2. V lost 5 bases and J lost 2; bases outside the gene matches: 5. CDR3 length: 15 amino acids. Germline V lookup: CDR1 MNHNS, CDR2 SASEGT. The CDR3 nucleotides are TGTGCCAGCAGTCGAACTAGCGGGGGAGCCTACGAGCAGTACTTC. Amino acid sequence: CASSRTSGGAYEQYF.

The genes are TRBV19 and TRBJ2-3, with TRBD2 as a possible D gene (7 bases). The CDR3 covers 16 residues. From germline, CDR1 is LNHDA and CDR2 SQIVND (reference sequence). Trimming removed 5 bases at V and 4 bases at J, with 19 bases between. CDR3 DNA: TGTGCCAGTAGTCCCTCTGGGGGGGGCGCGGCAGATACGCAGTATTTT. It encodes CASSPSGGGAADTQYF.

The gene calls are TRBV11-2 and TRBJ1-3; D not certain. This CDR3 contains 13 residues. Trimming cost V 3 bases and J 4 bases, with 7 bases left between them. Per germline, CDR1 SGHAT and CDR2 FQNNGV. This chain's CDR3 is CASSFSEGNTIYF. CDR3 sequence (DNA): TGTGCCAGCAGCTTCTCGGAGGGAAACACCATATATTTT.

CDR3: CASSEEGLLDSGELFF. CDR3 sequence (DNA): TGTGCCAGCAGCGAGGAAGGACTCCTAGACTCCGGGGAGCTGTTTTTT. The chain has TRBV9 and TRBJ2-2, with a tentative D call TRBD2 (5 bases). The CDR3 is 16 amino acids. Germline V gene sequence: CDR1 SGDLS, CDR2 YYNGEE. Between the trimmed V and J ends, which lost 3 bases and 6 bases, there was a span of 18 bases.

This clone was counted only a few times. The DNA of the CDR3 is TGTGCCAGTCAGGCGGCGGGAGGGTACAATGAGCAGTTCTTC. As protein: CASQAAGGYNEQFF. The rearrangement uses TRBV7-2 and TRBJ2-1, with 9 bases identical to TRBD2. Germline V gene lookup returns CDR1 SGHTA and CDR2 FQGNSA. This CDR3 has 14 amino acids. J was trimmed by 4 bases and V by 9 bases; bases with no gene match: 7.

The chain links TRBV2 to TRBJ2-5; D possibly corresponds to TRBD2 (6 bases). This CDR3 region has 15 residues. V lost 8 bases and J 5 bases, leaving 21 bases between the germline ends. Germline lookup yields CDR1 SNHLY and CDR2 FYNNEI. The CDR3 nucleotides are TGTGCCAGCGGCGGGATCCCGGCCTTGATGGAGACCCAGTACTTC. The encoded protein is CASGGIPALMETQYF.

The rearrangement joins TRBV30 to TRBJ1-2; the D is unclear. CDR1 and CDR2 (germline): GTSNPN, SVGIG (reference sequence). The CDR3 covers 13 residues. The CDR3 nucleotides read TGTGCAGTCTTCCCGACTCCGGGAGGTGGCTACACCTTC. Translating it yields CAVFPTPGGGYTF.

This clone was seen a single time. The V call is TRBV27, the J call TRBJ2-1, with TRBD2 identical over 11 bases. The germline V gene has CDR1 MNHEY and CDR2 SMNVEV (reference sequence). Trimming took 4 bases from V and 8 from J; bases not matched to a gene: 16. CDR3 length: 18 amino acids. CDR3 amino acids: CASSSWKPLAGVVYEQFF. CDR3 DNA sequence: TGTGCCAGCAGTTCCTGGAAGCCACTAGCGGGAGTAGTCTATGAGCAGTTCTTC.

V and J are TRBV5-6 and TRBJ2-1; D possibly corresponds to TRBD1 (6 bases). Germline CDR1 reads SGHDT; CDR2 reads YYEEEE. Between the trimmed V and J ends, which lost 4 bases and 0 bases, there was a span of 8 bases. The CDR3 length is 14 residues. The CDR3: CASSRTDSYNEQFF. The CDR3 DNA reads as TGTGCCAGCAGCCGGACAGACTCCTACAATGAGCAGTTCTTC.

The gene calls are TRBV5-1 and TRBJ2-6; 10 positions match TRBD2. From germline, CDR1 is SGHRS and CDR2 YFSETQ. J gave up 2 bases and V 1 base, and 3 bases lay outside the gene matches. This CDR3 is built from 17 residues. In DNA, the CDR3 is TGCGCCAGCAGCTTGTTTCTAGCGGGAGCTGGGGCCAACGTCCTGACTTTC. It codes for CASSLFLAGAGANVLTF.

V and J are TRBV9 and TRBJ2-3, with 14 bases identical to TRBD2. CDR1 SGDLS and CDR2 YYNGEE come from the germline V gene. This CDR3 comprises 14 residues. The junction had 7 bases not matched to a gene; V was cut back by 7 bases and J by 9 bases. CDR3 DNA sequence: TGTGCCAGCGGACTAGCGGGAGGTCCGGGGACGCAGTATTTT. Residues: CASGLAGGPGTQYF.

The chain combines TRBV19 with TRBJ2-3, with 7 bases fitting TRBD1. This CDR3 region has 14 residues. Per the germline V gene, CDR1 is LNHDA and CDR2 is SQIVND (reference sequence). V lost 8 bases to trimming and J lost 3 bases; unmatched junction nucleotides: 8. The CDR3 region has the DNA TGTGCCAGTGGGAGACAGGGCACTACAGATACGCAGTATTTT. This translates into CASGRQGTTDTQYF. Full variable domain (missing parts from reference TRBV19 and TRBJ2-3): DGGITQSPKYLFRKEGQNVTLSCEQNLNHDAMYWYRQDPGQGLRLIYYSQIVNDFQKGDIAEGYSVSREKKESFPLTVTSAQKNPTAFYLCASGRQGTTDTQYFGPGTRLTVL.

The chain carries TRBV5-6 and TRBJ1-4, with D possibly being TRBD1 (5 bases). The V gene's germline CDR1 is SGHDT and CDR2 YYEEEE. Trimming took off 4 bases at V and 6 bases at J, with 10 bases between the two ends. This CDR3 is 13 amino acids long. The CDR3 region has the DNA TGTGCCAGCAGCGGCAGGGTGGATGAAAAACTGTTTTTT. Translation gives CASSGRVDEKLFF.

V usage is TRBV27 and J usage is TRBJ2-1; 8 nucleotides match TRBD2. V was pared by 4 bases and J by 15 bases, with 5 bases of the junction left unmatched. The CDR3 length is 11 residues. CDR1 and CDR2 from the germline V gene are MNHEY and SMNVEV (reference sequence). CDR3 sequence reads: CASSSGTRGFF. CDR3 sequence (DNA): TGTGCCAGCAGTTCTGGGACTAGGGGGTTCTTC.

The V call is TRBV7-8, the J call TRBJ1-2; 7 bases fit TRBD1. CDR3 length equals 16 residues. Germline V CDR1 and CDR2: SGHVS, FQNEAQ. J lost 4 bases, V lost 1 base, and 9 bases had no gene match. CDR3 loop: CASSLVPGQTSYGYTF. CDR3 DNA: TGTGCCAGCAGCTTAGTGCCGGGACAGACAAGCTATGGCTACACCTTC.

This clone was detected only a few times. The chain links TRBV11-3 to TRBJ2-1; 8 bases match TRBD2. V gave up 5 bases and J gave up 4 bases; unmatched junction bases: 4. The CDR3 totals 14 residues. Per germline, CDR1 SGHNT and CDR2 YENEEA. CDR3 bases: TGTGCCAGCAGCATCGGGGGGGCTTACAATGAGCAGTTCTTC. Its translation: CASSIGGAYNEQFF. Full variable domain (rest looked up from reference TRBV11-3 and TRBJ2-1): EAGVVQSPRYKIIEKKQPVAFWCNPISGHNTLYWYLQNLGQGPELLIRYENEEAVDDSQLPKDRFSAERLKGVDSTLKIQPAELGDSAVYLCASSIGGAYNEQFFGPGTRLTVL.

The chain links TRBV30 to TRBJ2-2; possibly TRBD2 for D (6 bases). The CDR3 is made up of 17 amino acids. CDR1 and CDR2 (germline): GTSNPN, SVGIG (reference sequence). The germline V and J ends were trimmed by 0 bases and 3 bases, with 17 bases remaining between them. The CDR3 region is CAWSVWVGGRDTGELFF. The CDR3 DNA follows: TGTGCCTGGAGTGTATGGGTGGGGGGAAGGGACACCGGGGAGCTGTTTTTT.

This chain joins TRBV9 and TRBJ2-4, with TRBD2 as a possible D gene (6 bases). V gave up 3 bases and J gave up 5 bases, with 6 bases separating them. CDR1 SGDLS and CDR2 YYNGEE come from the germline V gene. This CDR3 region has 12 residues. The CDR3 DNA reads as TGTGCCAGCAGCGCGGGGGAAAACATTCAGTACTTC. It translates to CASSAGENIQYF.

This clone appeared once. The V and J genes are TRBV27 and TRBJ2-5, with a possible D match to TRBD2 (6 bases). Germline V CDR1 and CDR2: MNHEY, SMNVEV (reference sequence). The CDR3 is 19 amino acids. Deletions cut 3 bases from V and 7 bases from J, with 30 bases between. CDR3 in amino acids: CASSLSFPGVPNIRGTQYF. DNA for the CDR3: TGTGCCAGCAGTTTGAGCTTCCCGGGGGTCCCCAACATTAGAGGGACCCAGTACTTC.

The rearrangement uses TRBV5-1 and TRBJ2-3; TRBD1 aligns across 8 bases. The CDR3 is 15 residues long. V lost 4 bases and J lost 4; bases outside the gene matches: 8. Germline CDR1 and CDR2: SGHRS and YFSETQ. CDR3 in DNA: TGCGCCAGCAGCCCAAGACAGGGGAGATCAGATACGCAGTATTTT. This encodes CASSPRQGRSDTQYF. The full variable domain, completed using reference TRBV5-1 and TRBJ2-3, is KAGVTQTPRYLIKTRGQQVTLSCSPISGHRSVSWYQQTPGQGLQFLFEYFSETQRNKGNFPGRFSGRQFSNSRSEMNVSTLELGDSALYLCASSPRQGRSDTQYFGPGTRLTVL.

The DNA for the CDR3 is TGCGCCAGCAGCTTGGAAGGGGTCAATTCACCCCTCCACTTT. As protein: CASSLEGVNSPLHF. The chain uses TRBV5-1 and TRBJ1-6, with D perhaps TRBD1 (5 bases). Germline V lookup: CDR1 SGHRS, CDR2 YFSETQ. This CDR3 comprises 14 residues. With 0 bases removed from V and 7 bases from J, the gap between germline ends came to 8 bases. Full variable domain (missing parts from reference TRBV5-1 and TRBJ1-6): KAGVTQTPRYLIKTRGQQVTLSCSPISGHRSVSWYQQTPGQGLQFLFEYFSETQRNKGNFPGRFSGRQFSNSRSEMNVSTLELGDSALYLCASSLEGVNSPLHFGNGTRLTVT.

This clone was observed a few times. V gene TRBV7-2 combines with J gene TRBJ2-3; 11 nucleotides agree with TRBD2. V lost 1 base to trimming and J lost 7 bases; unmatched junction nucleotides: 7. CDR1 is SGHTA and CDR2 is FQGNSA in the germline V gene. This CDR3 is built from 16 residues. This CDR3 is CASSLVGTSGPNTQYF. CDR3 nucleotide sequence: TGTGCCAGCAGCTTAGTTGGGACTAGCGGTCCTAATACGCAGTATTTT.